The clone carrying this T cell receptor (beta chain) showed up just a few times. The data derive from a study of cytomegalovirus exposure and HLA in healthy donors. This CDR3 region has 13 residues. Germline CDR1 reads MDHEN; CDR2 reads SYDVKM. V was clipped by 7 bases and J by 8 bases, with 17 bases between them. This PCR relied on a set of 60 Vbeta primers and 13 Jbeta primers. This table comes from immunoSEQ multiplex PCR, and its TCRdb copy is limited to in-frame clones, with some not included. The sample lists 140,000 or so clones, around 72% occurring once. The source is a middle-aged man in good health and CMV-seronegative. Sequenced sample: PBMCs. V gene TRBV28 combines with J gene TRBJ1-2; D possibly corresponds to TRBD1 (5 bases). The CDR3 sequence: CASKPGLLAGYTF. In DNA form, the CDR3 reads TGTGCCAGCAAGCCGGGACTCCTGGCGGGCTACACCTTC.